The 23 T cell receptor beta chains given below trace back to one sample, sequenced in a study of blood T cell repertoires in COVID-19. Sequenced by immunoSEQ multiplex PCR; TCRdb stores in-frame clones only, minus some. The sample comprises some 270,000 clones, 90% of which are singletons, and under 2.5% rests with the top ten. Sequencing was carried out using peripheral blood. Source of these receptors: a woman in her sixties with COVID-19, enrolled during active disease.

This clone was counted once. CDR3 region: CASSFQGAGNEQFF. The DNA of the CDR3 is TGTGCCAGCAGCTTTCAGGGGGCGGGGAATGAGCAGTTCTTC. This chain connects TRBV5-4 to TRBJ2-1; TRBD1 matches 8 bases. V lost 2 bases, J lost 7 bases, and 5 bases stayed unmatched. Germline values: CDR1 SGHNT, CDR2 YYREEE (reference sequence). This CDR3 has 14 residues.

This clone appeared a few times. The chain couples TRBV15 to TRBJ1-1; TRBD1 might be the D (6 bases). Germline V CDR1 and CDR2: LNHNV, YYDKDF (reference sequence). Between the trimmed V and J ends, which lost 0 bases and 2 bases, there was a span of 19 bases. The CDR3 length is 18 residues. CDR3: CATSRDQLTGSINTEAFF. CDR3 DNA: TGTGCCACCAGCAGAGATCAGTTGACAGGCTCCATCAACACTGAAGCTTTCTTT.

The V call is TRBV10-3, the J call TRBJ1-3, with TRBD1 as a possible D gene (6 bases). V lost 2 bases, J lost 4 bases, and 18 bases lay in between. The CDR3 totals 17 residues. Germline lookup yields CDR1 ENHRY and CDR2 SYGVKD. For the CDR3, the DNA is TGTGCCATCAGTGAGCCGAACCGGGGGGCCCGCGGAAACACCATATATTTT. Translated, it gives CAISEPNRGARGNTIYF.

The gene calls are TRBV7-8 and TRBJ1-4; D gene unclear. This CDR3 comprises 14 residues. V dropped 6 bases and J dropped 0 bases, with 8 bases sitting between them. Germline values: CDR1 SGHVS, CDR2 FQNEAQ. CDR3 nucleotide sequence: TGTGCCAGCAGGTCCTTTACAACTAATGAAAAACTGTTTTTT. Protein: CASRSFTTNEKLFF.

This sequence joins TRBV6-2 or TRBV6-3 and TRBJ2-2, with a weak D call TRBD1 (6 bases). This CDR3 spans 16 amino acids. Germline-derived CDR1 and CDR2 are MNHEY and SVGEGT. Trimming shortened V by 2 bases and J by 3 bases, and 13 bases separated the two germline ends. The CDR3 loop is CASSYAGTRDTGELFF. CDR3 in DNA: TGTGCCAGCAGTTACGCCGGGACAAGAGACACCGGGGAGCTGTTTTTT.

The chain carries TRBV4-3 and TRBJ2-2; 8 positions match TRBD1. Trimming at V came to 8 bases and at J to 3 bases, leaving 2 bases not matched to a gene. Germline loops: CDR1 LGHNA, CDR2 YSLEER. The CDR3 covers 13 residues. CDR3 residues: CASGQGYTGELFF. CDR3 coding DNA: TGCGCCAGCGGACAGGGTTACACCGGGGAGCTGTTTTTT.

The CDR3, as DNA: TGTGCCAGCAGCGACAGCGGGGGCACAGATACGCAGTATTTT. This gives the protein CASSDSGGTDTQYF. The V call is TRBV4-2, the J call TRBJ2-3; TRBD2 matches 7 bases. The ends lost 5 bases at V and 1 base at J; junction bases unmatched: 3. The CDR3 spans 14 residues. Germline V gene data show CDR1 as LGHNA and CDR2 as YNFKEQ.

The rearrangement uses TRBV29-1 and TRBJ1-1; unclear D gene. Germline CDR1 reads SQVTM; CDR2 reads ANQGSEA. The V gene lost 7 bases and the J gene lost 8 bases, with 17 bases spanning the gap. The CDR3 is made up of 12 amino acids. The CDR3 coding sequence is TGCAGCGCAGAGGGTCGGAATCGGGAAGCTTTCTTT. Translation: CSAEGRNREAFF.

The rearrangement joins TRBV11-2 to TRBJ1-6, with 10 positions matching TRBD1. Germline V lookup: CDR1 SGHAT, CDR2 FQNNGV. The CDR3 runs 15 residues. The trim removed 2 bases at V and 9 bases at J, leaving 4 bases unmatched. CDR3 in amino acids: CASSLRGQGRSPLHF. CDR3 DNA: TGTGCCAGCAGCTTAAGGGGACAGGGGCGTTCACCCCTCCACTTT.

This clone was detected once. The chain is built from TRBV30 and TRBJ1-5; TRBD1 might be the D (6 bases). V was shortened by 1 base and J by 2 bases, with 9 bases between the two germline ends. CDR1 and CDR2 (germline): GTSNPN, SVGIG (reference sequence). This CDR3 spans 14 amino acids. Here the CDR3 DNA reads TGTGCCTGGAGTGGCCCAGGGGGCAATCAGCCCCAGCATTTT. Its translation: CAWSGPGGNQPQHF.

V is TRBV11-2 and J is TRBJ2-2; D may be TRBD1 (5 bases). The V and J ends lost 1 base and 6 bases respectively, with 9 bases between them. This CDR3 has 14 residues. Germline lookup yields CDR1 SGHAT and CDR2 FQNNGV. CDR3 loop: CASSLAGFSGELFF. CDR3 nucleotide sequence: TGTGCCAGCAGCTTAGCAGGGTTCTCCGGGGAGCTGTTTTTT.

The chain couples TRBV11-2 to TRBJ1-4, with TRBD1 identical over 8 bases. The CDR3 loop spans 14 amino acids. After removal of 5 bases from V and 8 bases from J, the junction contained 7 bases not matched to a gene. The germline V gene has CDR1 SGHAT and CDR2 FQNNGV. In DNA, the CDR3 is TGTGCCAGCAGCCCGACAGGGGTTTGGGAAAAACTGTTTTTT. This translates into CASSPTGVWEKLFF.

This chain links TRBV9 with TRBJ1-4; D remains unclear. The V and J ends lost 0 bases and 4 bases respectively, with 13 bases between them. This CDR3 spans 16 amino acids. Germline V gene sequence: CDR1 SGDLS, CDR2 YYNGEE. CDR3 amino acids: CASSVGAAQNNEKLFF. The CDR3 DNA is TGTGCCAGCAGCGTAGGGGCTGCGCAGAATAATGAAAAACTGTTTTTT.

The V and J genes are TRBV7-2 and TRBJ2-3, with D tentatively TRBD2 (5 bases). The V end was cut by 5 bases, the J end by 2 bases, with 17 bases between. The V gene's germline CDR1 is SGHTA and CDR2 FQGNSA. The CDR3 covers 16 residues. The CDR3 DNA reads as TGTGCCAGCAGCCCCCGGAGGAGCGTAGACACAGATACGCAGTATTTT. Protein product: CASSPRRSVDTDTQYF.

This clone was seen more than once but under ten times. V and J are TRBV7-3 and TRBJ1-1; 7 nucleotides match TRBD1. CDR3 size: 15 residues. Germline V gives CDR1 SGHTA, CDR2 FQGTGA. The V segment lost 5 bases and the J segment 0 bases; nucleotides outside the gene matches: 6. CDR3 loop: CASSRSGTVNTEAFF. The CDR3 region has the DNA TGTGCCAGCAGCCGTTCCGGGACAGTGAACACTGAAGCTTTCTTT.

The rearrangement links TRBV2 to TRBJ1-1; D uncertain. The ends were cut back, 5 bases at V and 1 base at J, with 11 bases in the middle. Germline V lookup: CDR1 SNHLY, CDR2 FYNNEI. The CDR3 totals 14 residues. CDR3 bases: TGTGCCAGCAGTTTTTTCGACAAGAACACTGAAGCTTTCTTT. Translated: CASSFFDKNTEAFF.

The chain links TRBV4-3 to TRBJ1-2; a possible D gene is TRBD1 (5 bases). This CDR3 comprises 13 residues. From germline, CDR1 is LGHNA and CDR2 YSLEER. Trimming shortened V by 3 bases and J by 8 bases, and 13 bases separated the two germline ends. The CDR3, as DNA: TGCGCCAGCAGCCACCGAGGCGGGGACGGCTACACCTTC. It is translated as CASSHRGGDGYTF.

The chain is built from TRBV5-4 and TRBJ2-5; 11 bases match TRBD2. The CDR3 sequence is 16 residues long. Germline V lookup: CDR1 SGHNT, CDR2 YYREEE (reference sequence). The V and J ends lost 7 bases and 1 base, in that order; junction bases with no gene match: 9. The CDR3, as DNA: TGTGCCAGCGGCCCTGGACTAGCGGGTTTCCAAGAGACCCAGTACTTC. Translating gives CASGPGLAGFQETQYF.

This rearrangement joins TRBV5-5 to TRBJ1-5, with no clear D. This CDR3 is 18 amino acids long. V shed 1 base and J shed 1 base, with 18 bases lying between them. Per germline, CDR1 SGHKS and CDR2 YYEKEE (reference sequence). In DNA, the CDR3 is TGTGCCAGCAGCTTGTCCGTATATTCATCGACAAGCAATCAGCCCCAGCATTTT. Translating it yields CASSLSVYSSTSNQPQHF.

The rearrangement links TRBV30 to TRBJ1-5; a weak D match, TRBD1 (6 bases). This CDR3 is built from 13 residues. The V end was cut by 4 bases, the J end by 5 bases, with 12 bases between. Germline assignment: CDR1 GTSNPN and CDR2 SVGIG (reference sequence). The CDR3 spells CAWTSGGHQPQHF. The CDR3, as DNA: TGTGCCTGGACGAGCGGGGGCCATCAGCCCCAGCATTTT.

CDR3 sequence: CASSFTSSYEQYF. As DNA, the CDR3 is TGTGCCAGCAGCTTCACTAGCTCCTACGAGCAGTACTTC. The V call is TRBV11-2, the J call TRBJ2-7; the D gene is possibly TRBD2 (5 bases). Looked up from germline, CDR1 is SGHAT and CDR2 is FQNNGV. V was cut by 3 bases and J by 0 bases, with 6 bases left in between. The CDR3 sequence is 13 residues long.

The V gene is TRBV6-5, the J gene TRBJ1-6, with D possibly matching TRBD1 (5 bases). The CDR3 is 12 residues long. Trimming took 4 bases from V and 13 from J, leaving 11 bases between them. Germline V gene lookup returns CDR1 MNHEY and CDR2 SVGAGI. CDR3 coding DNA: TGTGCCAGCAGTTCTCGGGGGGTTCCCCTCCACTTT. This codes for CASSSRGVPLHF.

The chain employs TRBV7-2 and TRBJ2-1; no firm D call. There are 15 residues in the CDR3. The germline gives CDR1 SGHTA, CDR2 FQGNSA. Trimming removed 7 bases at V and 6 bases at J, with 19 bases between. CDR3 protein: CASTVDLSKRNEQFF. The DNA of the CDR3 is TGTGCCAGCACCGTTGACTTATCTAAACGCAATGAGCAGTTCTTC.